This T cell receptor beta chain derives from a study of shared clonotypes between healthy human individuals (dated by TCRdb to the early 2020s). Notes on the research overall: Three men and a couple of women, aged 18 to 49 years, made up the cohort. Per donor, three plates each were used for CD4 naive and CD4 memory, two for CD8 naive, and one for CD8 memory. The study deeply sequenced blood TCR repertoires of five healthy adults to estimate repertoire size and the extent of clonotype sharing between individuals. Different laboratories and diverse techniques were used to prepare libraries and sequence TCR repertoires, to increase sequencing depth and limit assay-specific biases. Between about 0.8 and 8.9 billion PBMCs per donor were obtained by leukapheresis.

Regarding this clone: Its antigen is not yet known. The sample holds no much larger clone one base away, and base qualities are not on file.

Using the deep immunoSEQ assay, multiplex PCR amplified TCR CDR3 regions from genomic DNA. Genomic DNA extracted from each cell subset was distributed evenly over all wells of several immunoSEQ 96-well plates, and each plate served as one replicate. For sorted subsets, 150 to 250 ng of genomic DNA, equivalent to some 33,000 T cell genomes, went into each replicate PCR. The purified libraries were quantified using a Qubit 3.0 fluorometer, sized with a Bioanalyzer 2100, and then quantified again using the KAPA Library Quantification kit. Every immunoSEQ 96-well plate was sequenced on a separate single-read 150-cycle Illumina NextSeq 550 flow cell. In the original analysis: The immunoSEQ output contained only junctional sequences without quality scores, so filtering could not match that applied to full-length reads. Sequences were annotated with PyIR, a Python wrapper for IgBLAST v1.9, and V/J genes and CDR3 were assigned using IMGT germline references. Reads were removed for weak V/J assignments (E-value above 1e-6), missing CDR3, stop codons, out-of-frame junctions, or ambiguous translated residues. V3J clonotypes were defined as sequences sharing the same inferred V gene, J gene, and CDR3 amino acid sequence. To compute the percentage overlap between repertoires, the number of shared unique clonotypes was divided by the size of the smaller repertoire. RTK rarefaction, the Chao1 estimator, and Recon v2.1 estimates of unobserved clonotypes were used to assess repertoire richness. Generation probabilities were computed with OLGA for all TCRbeta clonotypes obtained by the gDNA method from several donors. TCRdb limited this immuneACCESS table to in-frame rearrangements with V and J called. A share of clones is missing; checked studies link under half to unresolved V genes, and the rest is unexplained. That table gives V, J and clone size, and the DNA gave D and trimming. The sample table holds more than 1,200,000 clones, of which around 98.5% were seen once. 0.36% of the sample comes from the top ten.

General conclusions and limits of the study: Based on pairwise subsampling, the degree of clonotype sharing among donors was expected to be affected by sequencing depth. Compared with non-shared clonotypes, clonotypes shared by all four sorted-subset donors had higher generation probabilities. Sampling was restricted to blood, and TCR repertoires in tissue are likely to differ from TCR repertoires in blood. Naive subsets generally had larger estimated clonotype richness than memory subsets. Incomplete sequencing was indicated by rarefaction of sorted-subset datasets, despite the large sequencing depth. The small number of donors limited the genetic and exposure-history diversity represented. Sharing across a few donors was observed for around 5% of naive CD4, under 4% of naive CD8, 2% to 2.5% of memory CD4, and about 0.39% of memory CD8 clonotypes.

Measured from the cysteine to the phenylalanine, the CDR3 is 14 residues long. Only the CDR3 part of the read is kept: 42 bases, read in frame from the first base. Donors were healthy HIV-negative adults with no recently reported acute infections or vaccinations. Every donor was a Caucasian adult residing in Nashville, Tennessee, USA. CD4+ T cells were enriched through magnetic negative selection, after which naive cells were positively selected on CD45RA and the remaining negative fraction served as the memory subset. Blood was obtained by leukapheresis, after which PBMCs were separated by Ficoll-Histopaque density gradient centrifugation and cryopreserved in liquid nitrogen vapor phase. Analytical flow cytometry was used to check the purity and quantity of each magnetically sorted T cell population. Genomic DNA was isolated from each sorted fraction and quantified by UV absorbance on a Nanodrop 2000c.

The specimen was naive CD4+ T cells sorted from blood. The label giving this sample's cell subset or site can be read as: CD45RA+ positively selected. The receptor was derived from a man aged 25-45 years in good health. Here the chain combines TRBV21-1 and TRBJ1-2; the table's D call, TRBD1, has no DNA check behind it. TRBV21-1 is deemed a pseudogene. The DNA is as follows: TGTGCCAGCAGCAAAGCGGACAGGGGCTATGGCTACACCTTC. This sequence encodes CASSKADRGYGYTF.